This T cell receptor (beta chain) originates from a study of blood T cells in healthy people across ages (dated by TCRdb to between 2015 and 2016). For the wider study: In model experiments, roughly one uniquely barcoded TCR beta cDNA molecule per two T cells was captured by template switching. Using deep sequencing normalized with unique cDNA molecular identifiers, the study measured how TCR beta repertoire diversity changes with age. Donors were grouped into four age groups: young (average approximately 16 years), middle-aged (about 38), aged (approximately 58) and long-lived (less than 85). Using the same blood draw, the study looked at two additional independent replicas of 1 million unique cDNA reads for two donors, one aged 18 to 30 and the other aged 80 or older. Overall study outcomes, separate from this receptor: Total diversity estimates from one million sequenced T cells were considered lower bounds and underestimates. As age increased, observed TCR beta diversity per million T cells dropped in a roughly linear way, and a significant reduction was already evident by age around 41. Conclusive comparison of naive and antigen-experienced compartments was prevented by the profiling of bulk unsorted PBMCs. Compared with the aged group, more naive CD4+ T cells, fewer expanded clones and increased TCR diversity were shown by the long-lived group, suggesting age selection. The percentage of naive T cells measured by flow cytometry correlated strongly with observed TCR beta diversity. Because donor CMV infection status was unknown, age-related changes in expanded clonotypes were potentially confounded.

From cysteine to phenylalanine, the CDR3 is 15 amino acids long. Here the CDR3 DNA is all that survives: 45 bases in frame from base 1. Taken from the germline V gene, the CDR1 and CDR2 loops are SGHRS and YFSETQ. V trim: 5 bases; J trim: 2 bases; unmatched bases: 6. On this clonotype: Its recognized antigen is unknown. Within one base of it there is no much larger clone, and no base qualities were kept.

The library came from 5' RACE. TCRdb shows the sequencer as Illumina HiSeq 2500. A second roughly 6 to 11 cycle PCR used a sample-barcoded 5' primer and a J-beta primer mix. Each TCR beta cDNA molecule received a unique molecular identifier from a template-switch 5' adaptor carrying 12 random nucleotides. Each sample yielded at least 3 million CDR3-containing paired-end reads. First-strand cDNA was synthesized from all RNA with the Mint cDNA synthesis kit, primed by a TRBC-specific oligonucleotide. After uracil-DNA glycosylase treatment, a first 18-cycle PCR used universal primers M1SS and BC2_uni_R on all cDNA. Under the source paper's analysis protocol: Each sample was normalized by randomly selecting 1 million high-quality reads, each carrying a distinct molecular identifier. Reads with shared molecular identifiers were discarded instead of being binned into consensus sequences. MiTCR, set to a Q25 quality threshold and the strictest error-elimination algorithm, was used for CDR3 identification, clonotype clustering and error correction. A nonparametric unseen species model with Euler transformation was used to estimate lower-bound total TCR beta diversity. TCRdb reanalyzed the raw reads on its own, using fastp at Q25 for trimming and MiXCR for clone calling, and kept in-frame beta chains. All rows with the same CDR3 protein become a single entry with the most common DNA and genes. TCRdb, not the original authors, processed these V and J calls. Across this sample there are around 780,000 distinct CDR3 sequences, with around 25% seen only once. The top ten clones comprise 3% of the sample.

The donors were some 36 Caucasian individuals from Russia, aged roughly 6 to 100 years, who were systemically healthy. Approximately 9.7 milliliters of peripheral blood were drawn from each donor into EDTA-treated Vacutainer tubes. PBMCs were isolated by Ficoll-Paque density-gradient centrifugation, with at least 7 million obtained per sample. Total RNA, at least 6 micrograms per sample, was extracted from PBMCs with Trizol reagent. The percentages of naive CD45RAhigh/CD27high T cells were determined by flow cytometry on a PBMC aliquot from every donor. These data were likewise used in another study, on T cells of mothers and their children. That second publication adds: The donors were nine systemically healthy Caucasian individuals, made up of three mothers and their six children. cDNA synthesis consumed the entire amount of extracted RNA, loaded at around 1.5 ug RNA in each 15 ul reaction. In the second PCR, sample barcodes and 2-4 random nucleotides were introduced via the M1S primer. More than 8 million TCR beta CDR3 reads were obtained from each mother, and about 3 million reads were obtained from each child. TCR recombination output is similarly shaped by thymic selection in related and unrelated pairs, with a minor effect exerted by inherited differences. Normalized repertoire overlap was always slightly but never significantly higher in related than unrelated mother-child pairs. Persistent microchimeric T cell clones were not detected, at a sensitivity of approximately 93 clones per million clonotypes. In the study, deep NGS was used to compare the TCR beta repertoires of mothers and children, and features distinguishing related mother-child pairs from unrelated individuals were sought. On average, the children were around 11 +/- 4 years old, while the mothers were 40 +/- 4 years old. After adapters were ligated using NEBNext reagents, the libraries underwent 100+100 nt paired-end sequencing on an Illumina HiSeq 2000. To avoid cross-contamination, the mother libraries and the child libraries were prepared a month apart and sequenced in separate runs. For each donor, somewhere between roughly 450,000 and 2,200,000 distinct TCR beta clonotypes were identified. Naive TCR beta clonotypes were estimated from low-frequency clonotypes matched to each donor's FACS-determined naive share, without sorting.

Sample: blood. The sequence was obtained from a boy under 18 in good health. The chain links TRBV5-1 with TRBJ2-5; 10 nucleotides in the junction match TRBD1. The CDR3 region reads CASRKRDRGQETQYF. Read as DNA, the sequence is TGCGCCAGCAGAAAGCGGGACAGGGGACAAGAGACCCAGTACTTC.